This T cell receptor (beta chain) came from a study of shared clonotypes between healthy human individuals. Study as a whole: The study enrolled two women and a few men aged 18 to 49. Three CD4 naive, three CD4 memory, two CD8 naive and one CD8 memory plate were used per donor. Findings of the study overall: A handful of donors shared approximately 5% of their naive CD4 clonotypes. Sampling used blood alone; tissue repertoires probably differ.

Method: immunoSEQ multiplex PCR; TCRdb's copy keeps in-frame clones and lacks some. The sample holds a few hundred thousand clones, about 74% seen once. About this clone itself: As yet, its antigen is unknown.

The V gene lost 0 bases and the J gene lost 3 bases, with 12 bases spanning the gap. Germline CDR1 SGHRS, CDR2 YFSETQ. This CDR3 is 15 amino acids long. The receptor was isolated from a man in his thirties or forties in good health. The chain employs TRBV5-1 and TRBJ1-1, with D unclear. Sequencing used memory CD4+ T cells sorted from blood. Subset defined: CD45RA-negative fraction. The CDR3 here is CASSLDGYLDTEAFF. The DNA for the CDR3 is TGCGCCAGCAGCTTGGATGGGTATTTGGACACTGAAGCTTTCTTT.